A selection of T cell receptor beta chains follows, all from one sample in a study of cytomegalovirus exposure and HLA in healthy donors. The repertoire was sequenced with immunoSEQ multiplex PCR; TCRdb's copy has only in-frame clones and lacks some. Its table records approximately 34,000 clones. Source material: PBMCs. The receptors were sampled from a woman aged 40 to 50 in good health and CMV-seropositive. Each CDR3 is given with its conserved first and last residue. Each record gives: D gene, J gene, V gene, clone size, CDR3 protein, CDR3 DNA. D genes are given only for firm matches. For some rows the clone size is stated as once, few or many, or as a class when expanded; others skip it.

d_call: .
j_call: TRBJ1-5
v_call: TRBV7-2
clone_size: .
cdr3_aa: CASSLIENQPQHF
cdr3_nt: TGTGCCAGCAGCTTAATAGAGAATCAGCCCCAGCATTTT

d_call: TRBD1
j_call: TRBJ2-1
v_call: TRBV27
clone_size: .
cdr3_aa: CASSSRFPGTGGNEQFF
cdr3_nt: TGTGCCAGCAGTTCCCGATTTCCCGGGACAGGGGGCAATGAGCAGTTCTTC

d_call: .
j_call: TRBJ2-1
v_call: TRBV2
clone_size: medium-sized
cdr3_aa: CASDNNEQFF
cdr3_nt: TGTGCCAGTGACAACAATGAGCAGTTCTTC

d_call: .
j_call: TRBJ1-1
v_call: TRBV9
clone_size: .
cdr3_aa: CASSVDIYREAFF
cdr3_nt: TGTGCCAGCAGCGTAGATATATACAGGGAAGCTTTCTTT

d_call: TRBD2
j_call: TRBJ2-2
v_call: TRBV6-1
clone_size: .
cdr3_aa: CASSERKRDYTGELFF
cdr3_nt: TGTGCCAGCAGTGAAAGGAAGCGGGACTACACCGGGGAGCTGTTTTTT

d_call: TRBD2
j_call: TRBJ2-7
v_call: TRBV30
clone_size: .
cdr3_aa: CAGTSGPAAHEQYF
cdr3_nt: TGTGCCGGGACTAGCGGCCCCGCGGCGCACGAGCAGTACTTC

d_call: .
j_call: TRBJ2-7
v_call: TRBV5-1
clone_size: .
cdr3_aa: CASSPSGADYEQYF
cdr3_nt: TGCGCCAGCAGCCCTTCTGGGGCGGACTACGAGCAGTACTTC

d_call: .
j_call: TRBJ1-1
v_call: TRBV27
clone_size: .
cdr3_aa: CASRSQAAGVRLNTEAFF
cdr3_nt: TGTGCCAGCAGGAGCCAGGCGGCAGGGGTACGTCTGAACACTGAAGCTTTCTTT

d_call: .
j_call: TRBJ2-2
v_call: TRBV6-6
clone_size: .
cdr3_aa: CASSTLPGSGELFF
cdr3_nt: TGTGCCAGCAGTACTCTCCCAGGGTCCGGGGAGCTGTTTTTT

d_call: TRBD1
j_call: TRBJ2-5
v_call: TRBV4-1
clone_size: .
cdr3_aa: CASSQLAATGVGETQYF
cdr3_nt: TGCGCCAGCAGCCAACTAGCTGCGACAGGGGTCGGAGAGACCCAGTACTTC

d_call: .
j_call: TRBJ2-6
v_call: TRBV5-1
clone_size: .
cdr3_aa: CASSTTPQGTSGANVLTF
cdr3_nt: TGCGCCAGCAGCACCACCCCACAGGGAACCTCTGGGGCCAACGTCCTGACTTTC

d_call: TRBD2
j_call: TRBJ2-1
v_call: TRBV9
clone_size: .
cdr3_aa: CASSVGTSGGAYEQFF
cdr3_nt: TGTGCCAGCAGCGTAGGGACTAGCGGGGGGGCCTATGAGCAGTTCTTC

d_call: .
j_call: TRBJ1-1
v_call: TRBV5-1
clone_size: .
cdr3_aa: CASTEDIMNTEAFF
cdr3_nt: TGCGCCAGCACCGAGGACATCATGAACACTGAAGCTTTCTTT

d_call: .
j_call: TRBJ1-1
v_call: TRBV11-2
clone_size: .
cdr3_aa: CASSFEGTGTEAFF
cdr3_nt: TGTGCCAGCAGCTTTGAGGGAACGGGCACTGAAGCTTTCTTT

d_call: .
j_call: TRBJ2-2
v_call: TRBV10-3
clone_size: .
cdr3_aa: CAISEGGHLNTGELFF
cdr3_nt: TGTGCCATCAGTGAGGGGGGACACTTGAACACCGGGGAGCTGTTTTTT

d_call: TRBD1
j_call: TRBJ1-1
v_call: TRBV5-1
clone_size: .
cdr3_aa: CASRTPGGGTEAFF
cdr3_nt: TGCGCCAGCAGGACCCCAGGGGGCGGCACTGAAGCTTTCTTT

d_call: TRBD1
j_call: TRBJ1-4
v_call: TRBV5-1
clone_size: .
cdr3_aa: CASSAGQVATNEKLFF
cdr3_nt: TGCGCCAGCAGCGCAGGACAGGTTGCAACTAATGAAAAACTGTTTTTT

d_call: TRBD1
j_call: TRBJ2-2
v_call: TRBV6-1
clone_size: .
cdr3_aa: CASSVALQGADGELFF
cdr3_nt: TGTGCCAGCAGTGTCGCCCTTCAGGGGGCGGACGGGGAGCTGTTTTTT

d_call: .
j_call: TRBJ1-6
v_call: TRBV11-3
clone_size: .
cdr3_aa: CASSLGGNSPLHF
cdr3_nt: TGTGCCAGCAGCTTAGGCGGTAATTCACCCCTCCACTTT

d_call: TRBD2
j_call: TRBJ2-1
v_call: TRBV9
clone_size: .
cdr3_aa: CASSEAGGYNEQFF
cdr3_nt: TGTGCCAGCAGCGAAGCGGGGGGGTACAATGAGCAGTTCTTC

d_call: TRBD1
j_call: TRBJ2-3
v_call: TRBV5-1
clone_size: .
cdr3_aa: CASSLGQGADTQYF
cdr3_nt: TGCGCCAGCAGCTTGGGACAGGGGGCGGATACGCAGTATTTT

d_call: TRBD2
j_call: TRBJ2-3
v_call: TRBV7-2
clone_size: .
cdr3_aa: CASSSGLAGADTQYF
cdr3_nt: TGTGCCAGCAGCTCGGGACTAGCGGGAGCAGATACGCAGTATTTT

d_call: TRBD1
j_call: TRBJ2-2
v_call: TRBV10-3
clone_size: .
cdr3_aa: CAIRRQGVNTGELFF
cdr3_nt: TGTGCCATCAGAAGACAGGGAGTGAACACCGGGGAGCTGTTTTTT

d_call: TRBD2
j_call: TRBJ2-7
v_call: TRBV28
clone_size: .
cdr3_aa: CASRPKGREASYEQYF
cdr3_nt: TGTGCCAGCAGGCCCAAAGGACGGGAGGCTTCCTACGAGCAGTACTTC

d_call: .
j_call: TRBJ1-5
v_call: TRBV6-1
clone_size: .
cdr3_aa: CASRDLAYGNQPQHF
cdr3_nt: TGTGCCAGCAGGGACTTGGCGTACGGCAATCAGCCCCAGCATTTT

d_call: .
j_call: TRBJ2-7
v_call: TRBV18
clone_size: .
cdr3_aa: CASSPWGLSYEQYF
cdr3_nt: TGTGCCAGCTCACCATGGGGACTCTCCTACGAGCAGTACTTC

d_call: TRBD1
j_call: TRBJ2-2
v_call: TRBV28
clone_size: .
cdr3_aa: CASSNTGVTGELFF
cdr3_nt: TGTGCCAGCAGCAATACAGGGGTCACCGGGGAGCTGTTTTTT

d_call: .
j_call: TRBJ2-3
v_call: TRBV6-4
clone_size: .
cdr3_aa: CASSEGGATDTQYF
cdr3_nt: TGTGCCAGCAGTGAAGGGGGGGCCACAGATACGCAGTATTTT

d_call: .
j_call: TRBJ2-1
v_call: TRBV5-6
clone_size: .
cdr3_aa: CASSVPSGTYNEQFF
cdr3_nt: TGTGCCAGCAGCGTTCCGAGCGGAACTTACAATGAGCAGTTCTTC

d_call: TRBD1
j_call: TRBJ1-1
v_call: TRBV7-9
clone_size: .
cdr3_aa: CASSSMTGGKAFF
cdr3_nt: TGTGCCAGCAGCTCGATGACAGGGGGAAAAGCTTTCTTT